This T cell receptor beta chain was sequenced during a study of T cells in Graves' hyperthyroidism and ophthalmopathy. The CDR3 is 16 amino acids. Germline assignment: CDR1 SNHLY and CDR2 FYNNEI. V lost 6 bases and J lost 4, with 22 bases in between. This clonotype was picked up many times. Using RNA transcripts as the source, TCR beta CDR3 regions were amplified. The TCR CDR3 was amplified in a first-round RT-PCR using the HTBI primer set. TCRdb independently ran MiXCR on the multiplex PCR reads; one entry per CDR3 protein. The sample holds 530,000 or so distinct CDR3 sequences; around 22% are singletons and the top ten take approximately 11%.

The genes are TRBV2 and TRBJ2-7; D is unclear. Sequenced sample: blood. The clonotype originates from a young woman with Graves' ophthalmopathy. The CDR3 loop is CASSDPRLPNLYEQYF. The DNA for the CDR3 is TGTGCCAGCAGCGACCCTAGGTTACCAAATTTGTACGAGCAGTACTTC.